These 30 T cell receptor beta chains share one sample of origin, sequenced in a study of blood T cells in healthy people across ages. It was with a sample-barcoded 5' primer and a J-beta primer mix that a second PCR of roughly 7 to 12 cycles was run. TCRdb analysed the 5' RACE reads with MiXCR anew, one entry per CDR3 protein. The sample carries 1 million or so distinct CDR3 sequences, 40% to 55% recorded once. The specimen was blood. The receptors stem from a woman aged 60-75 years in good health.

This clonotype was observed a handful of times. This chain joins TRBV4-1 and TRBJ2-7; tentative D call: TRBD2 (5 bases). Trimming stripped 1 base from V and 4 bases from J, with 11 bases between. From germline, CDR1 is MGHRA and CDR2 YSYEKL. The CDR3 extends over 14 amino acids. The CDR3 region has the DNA TGCGCCAGCAGCCAAGCCGAGGGAGAATACGAGCAGTACTTC. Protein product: CASSQAEGEYEQYF.

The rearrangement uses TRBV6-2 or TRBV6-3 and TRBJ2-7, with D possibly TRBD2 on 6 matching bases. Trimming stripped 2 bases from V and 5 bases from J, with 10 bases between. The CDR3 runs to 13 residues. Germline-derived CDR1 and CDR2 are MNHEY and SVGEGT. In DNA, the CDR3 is TGTGCCAGCAGTTACCTAGCGCGGGACGAGCAGTACTTC. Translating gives CASSYLARDEQYF.

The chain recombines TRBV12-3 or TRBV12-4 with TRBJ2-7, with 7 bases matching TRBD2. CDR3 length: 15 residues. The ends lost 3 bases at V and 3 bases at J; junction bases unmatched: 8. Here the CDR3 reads CASSLSGGGNYEQYF. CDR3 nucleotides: TGTGCCAGCAGTTTGTCGGGGGGAGGGAACTACGAGCAGTACTTC.

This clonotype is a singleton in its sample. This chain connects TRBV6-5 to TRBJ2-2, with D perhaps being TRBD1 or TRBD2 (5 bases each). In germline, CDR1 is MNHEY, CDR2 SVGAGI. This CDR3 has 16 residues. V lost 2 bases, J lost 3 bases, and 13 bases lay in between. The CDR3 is CASSYGDPAYTGELFF. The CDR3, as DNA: TGTGCCAGCAGTTACGGGGACCCAGCATACACCGGGGAGCTGTTTTTT.

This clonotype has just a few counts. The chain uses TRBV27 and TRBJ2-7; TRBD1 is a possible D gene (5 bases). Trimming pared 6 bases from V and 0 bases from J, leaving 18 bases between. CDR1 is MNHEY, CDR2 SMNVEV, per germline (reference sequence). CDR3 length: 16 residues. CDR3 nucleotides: TGTGCCAGCAGGCGATCCGACAGAAGCCTCTCCTACGAGCAGTACTTC. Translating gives CASRRSDRSLSYEQYF.

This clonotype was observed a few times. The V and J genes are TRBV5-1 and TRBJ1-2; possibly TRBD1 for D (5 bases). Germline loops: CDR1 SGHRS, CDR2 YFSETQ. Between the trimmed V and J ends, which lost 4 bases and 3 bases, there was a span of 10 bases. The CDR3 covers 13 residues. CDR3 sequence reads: CASSDGGYYGYTF. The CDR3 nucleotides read TGCGCCAGCAGCGACGGGGGGTACTATGGCTACACCTTC.

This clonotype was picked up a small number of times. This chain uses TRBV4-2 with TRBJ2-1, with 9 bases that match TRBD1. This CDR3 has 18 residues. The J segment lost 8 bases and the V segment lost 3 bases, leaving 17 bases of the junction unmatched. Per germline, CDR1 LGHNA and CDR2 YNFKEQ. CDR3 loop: CASSQDALQGARGDEQFF. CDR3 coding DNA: TGTGCCAGCAGCCAGGATGCCTTACAGGGGGCGAGAGGCGATGAGCAGTTCTTC.

CDR3 sequence reads: CASSQAIAVSGSLTDTQYF. CDR3 coding DNA: TGTGCCAGCAGCCAAGCAATTGCTGTGAGCGGGAGCCTGACAGATACGCAGTATTTT. This chain links TRBV3-1 with TRBJ2-3; 8 nucleotides agree with TRBD2. The CDR3 contains 19 residues. Per germline, CDR1 LGHDT and CDR2 YNNKEL (reference sequence). With V trimmed by 1 base and J by 3 bases, 15 bases remained unmatched.

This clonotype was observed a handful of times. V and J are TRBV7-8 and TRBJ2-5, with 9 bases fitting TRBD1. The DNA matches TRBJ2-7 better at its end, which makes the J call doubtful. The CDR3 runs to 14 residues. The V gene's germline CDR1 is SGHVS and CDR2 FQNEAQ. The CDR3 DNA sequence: TGTGCCAGCAGCTTAGCTGCGACAGGGGGCGAGCAGTACTTC. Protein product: CASSLAATGGEQYF.

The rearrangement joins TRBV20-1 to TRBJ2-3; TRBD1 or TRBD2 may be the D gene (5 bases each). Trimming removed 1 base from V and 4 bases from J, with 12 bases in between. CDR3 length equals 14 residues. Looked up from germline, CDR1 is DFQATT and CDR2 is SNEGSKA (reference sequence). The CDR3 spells CSARGTLGADTQYF. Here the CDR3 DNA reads TGCAGTGCTAGAGGGACACTAGGAGCAGATACGCAGTATTTT.

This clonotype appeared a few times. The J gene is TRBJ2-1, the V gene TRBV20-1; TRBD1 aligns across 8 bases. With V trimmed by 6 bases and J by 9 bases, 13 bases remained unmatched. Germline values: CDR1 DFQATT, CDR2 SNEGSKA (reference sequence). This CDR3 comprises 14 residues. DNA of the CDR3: TGCAGTGCCGACGGTCAGGGGGCGTGGGGTGAGCAGTTCTTC. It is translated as CSADGQGAWGEQFF.

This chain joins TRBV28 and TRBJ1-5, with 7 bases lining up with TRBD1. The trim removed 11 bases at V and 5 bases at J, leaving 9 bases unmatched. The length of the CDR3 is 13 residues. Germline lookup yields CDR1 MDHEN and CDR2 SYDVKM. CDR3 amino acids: CAGGTVNDQPQHF. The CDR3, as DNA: TGTGCCGGTGGGACAGTAAATGATCAGCCCCAGCATTTT.

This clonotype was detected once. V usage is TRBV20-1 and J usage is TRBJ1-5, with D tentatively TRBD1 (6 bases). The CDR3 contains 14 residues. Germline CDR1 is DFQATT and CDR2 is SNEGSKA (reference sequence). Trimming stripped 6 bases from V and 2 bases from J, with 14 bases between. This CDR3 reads CSAAQGLGNQPQHF. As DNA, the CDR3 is TGCAGTGCAGCACAGGGTTTAGGCAATCAGCCCCAGCATTTT.

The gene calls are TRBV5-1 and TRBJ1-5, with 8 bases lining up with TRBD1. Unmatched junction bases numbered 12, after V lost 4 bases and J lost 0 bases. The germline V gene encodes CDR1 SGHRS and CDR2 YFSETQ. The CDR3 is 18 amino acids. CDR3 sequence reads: CASSRDRPIANSNQPQHF. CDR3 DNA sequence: TGCGCCAGCAGCAGGGACAGGCCAATTGCGAATAGCAATCAGCCCCAGCATTTT. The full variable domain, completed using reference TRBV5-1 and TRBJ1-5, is KAGVTQTPRYLIKTRGQQVTLSCSPISGHRSVSWYQQTPGQGLQFLFEYFSETQRNKGNFPGRFSGRQFSNSRSEMNVSTLELGDSALYLCASSRDRPIANSNQPQHFGDGTRLSIL.

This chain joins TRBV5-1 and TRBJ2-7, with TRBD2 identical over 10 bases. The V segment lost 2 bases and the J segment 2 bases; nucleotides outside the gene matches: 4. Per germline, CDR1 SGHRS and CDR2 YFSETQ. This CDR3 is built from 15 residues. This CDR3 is CASSFYTSGAYEQYF. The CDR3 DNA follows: TGCGCCAGCAGCTTCTACACTAGCGGGGCCTACGAGCAGTACTTC. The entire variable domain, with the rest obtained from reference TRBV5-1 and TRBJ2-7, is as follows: KAGVTQTPRYLIKTRGQQVTLSCSPISGHRSVSWYQQTPGQGLQFLFEYFSETQRNKGNFPGRFSGRQFSNSRSEMNVSTLELGDSALYLCASSFYTSGAYEQYFGPGTRLTVT.

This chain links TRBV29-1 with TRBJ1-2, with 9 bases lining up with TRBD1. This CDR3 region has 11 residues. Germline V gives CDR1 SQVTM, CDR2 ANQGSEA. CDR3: CRRDRVDGYTF. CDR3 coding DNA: TGCAGACGGGACAGGGTGGATGGCTACACCTTC.

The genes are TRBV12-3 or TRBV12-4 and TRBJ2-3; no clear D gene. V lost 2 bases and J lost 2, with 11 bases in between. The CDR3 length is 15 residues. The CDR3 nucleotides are TGTGCCAGCAGTTTAACGCCGGTCACCACAGATACGCAGTATTTT. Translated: CASSLTPVTTDTQYF.

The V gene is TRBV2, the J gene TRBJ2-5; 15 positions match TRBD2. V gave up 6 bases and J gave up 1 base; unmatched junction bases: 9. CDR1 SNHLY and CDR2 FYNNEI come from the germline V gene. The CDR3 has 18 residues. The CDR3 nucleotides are TGTGCCAGCAGAGGCGGACTAGCGGGAGGGATCGGCCAAGAGACCCAGTACTTC. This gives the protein CASRGGLAGGIGQETQYF.

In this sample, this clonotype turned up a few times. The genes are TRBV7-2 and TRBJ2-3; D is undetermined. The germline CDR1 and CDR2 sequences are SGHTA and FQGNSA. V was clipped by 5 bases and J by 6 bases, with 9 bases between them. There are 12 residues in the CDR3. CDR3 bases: TGTGCCAGCAGCCGCCCAACTGATACGCAGTATTTT. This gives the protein CASSRPTDTQYF.

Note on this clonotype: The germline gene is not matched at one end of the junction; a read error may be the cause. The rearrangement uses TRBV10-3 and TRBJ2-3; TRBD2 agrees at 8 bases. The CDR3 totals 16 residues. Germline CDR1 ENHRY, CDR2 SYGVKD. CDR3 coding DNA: TGTGCCGTCAGTGGGGACACTAGCGGAGACACAGATACGCAGTATTTT. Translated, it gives CAVSGDTSGDTDTQYF.

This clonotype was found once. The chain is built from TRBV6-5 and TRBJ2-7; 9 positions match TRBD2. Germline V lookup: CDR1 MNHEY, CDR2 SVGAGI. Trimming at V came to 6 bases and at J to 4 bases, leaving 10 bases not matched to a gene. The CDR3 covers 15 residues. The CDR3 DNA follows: TGTGCCAGCAGCATTAGCGGGAGTAGAGCTTACGAGCAGTACTTC. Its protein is CASSISGSRAYEQYF.

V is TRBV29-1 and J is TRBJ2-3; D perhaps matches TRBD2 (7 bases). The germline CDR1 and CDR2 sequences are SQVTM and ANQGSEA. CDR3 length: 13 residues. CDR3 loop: CSLTGGRTDTQYF. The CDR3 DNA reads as TGCTCGTTGACGGGGGGCCGCACAGATACGCAGTATTTT.

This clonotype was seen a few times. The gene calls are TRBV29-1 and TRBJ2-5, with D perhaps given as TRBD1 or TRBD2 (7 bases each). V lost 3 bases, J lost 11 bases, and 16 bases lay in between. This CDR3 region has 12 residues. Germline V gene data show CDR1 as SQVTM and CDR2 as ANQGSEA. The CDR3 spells CSVDAQGGEQYF. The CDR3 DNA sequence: TGCAGCGTTGACGCTCAGGGGGGGGAGCAGTACTTC.

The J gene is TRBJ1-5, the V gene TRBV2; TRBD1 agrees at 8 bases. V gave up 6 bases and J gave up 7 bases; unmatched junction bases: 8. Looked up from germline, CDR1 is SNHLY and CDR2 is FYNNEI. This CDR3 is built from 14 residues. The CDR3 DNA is TGTGCCAGCAGGAAGGGACAGGTGAACCAGCCCCAGCATTTT. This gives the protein CASRKGQVNQPQHF.

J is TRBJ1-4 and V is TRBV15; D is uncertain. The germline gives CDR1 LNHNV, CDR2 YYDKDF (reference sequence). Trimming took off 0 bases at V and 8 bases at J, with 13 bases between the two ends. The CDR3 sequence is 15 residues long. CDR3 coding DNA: TGTGCCACCAGCAGAGAACGGGGAGGTGGAGAAAAACTGTTTTTT. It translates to CATSRERGGGEKLFF.

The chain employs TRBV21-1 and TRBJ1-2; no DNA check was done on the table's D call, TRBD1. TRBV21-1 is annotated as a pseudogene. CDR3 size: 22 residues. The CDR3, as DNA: TGTGCCAGCAGCCTCGAATGGGAAGGACCTGGGAAAGGGGTTCCCGGCCTCTATGGCTACACCTTC. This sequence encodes CASSLEWEGPGKGVPGLYGYTF.

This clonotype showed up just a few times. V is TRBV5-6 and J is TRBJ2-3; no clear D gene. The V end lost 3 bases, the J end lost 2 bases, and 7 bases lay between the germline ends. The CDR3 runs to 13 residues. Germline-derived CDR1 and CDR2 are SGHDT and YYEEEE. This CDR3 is CASSSTHTDTQYF. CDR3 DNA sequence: TGTGCCAGCAGCTCAACGCACACAGATACGCAGTATTTT.

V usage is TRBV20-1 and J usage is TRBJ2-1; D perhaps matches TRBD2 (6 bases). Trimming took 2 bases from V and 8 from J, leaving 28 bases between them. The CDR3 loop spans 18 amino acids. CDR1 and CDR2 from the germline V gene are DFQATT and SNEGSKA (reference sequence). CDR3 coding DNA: TGCAGTGCTAGACACGGCGGGATAAGCCTCCGGGGGTTGGATGAGCAGTTCTTC. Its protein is CSARHGGISLRGLDEQFF.

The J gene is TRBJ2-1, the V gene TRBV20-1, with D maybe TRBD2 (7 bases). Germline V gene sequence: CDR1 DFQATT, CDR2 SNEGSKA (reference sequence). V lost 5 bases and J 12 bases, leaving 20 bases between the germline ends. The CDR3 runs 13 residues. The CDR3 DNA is TGCAGTGCTCCAAGGGGGAGGGACTTCGGGCAGTTCTTC. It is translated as CSAPRGRDFGQFF.

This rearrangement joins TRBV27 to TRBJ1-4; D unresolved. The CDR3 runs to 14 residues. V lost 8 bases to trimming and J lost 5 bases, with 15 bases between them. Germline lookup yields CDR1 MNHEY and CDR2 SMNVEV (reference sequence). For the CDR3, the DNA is TGTGCCAGCCATCCGACGGCCAACAATGAAAAACTGTTTTTT. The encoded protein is CASHPTANNEKLFF.